This T cell receptor (beta chain) originates from a study of CD8+ T cells in alopecia areata. Whole-study results and caveats: It was observed that many expanded lesional clones persisted in scalp and blood during tofacitinib. Between patients, shared TCR sequences were less clear than in mice. This was possibly due in part to HLA diversity in the patient population.

As regards this clone: Its antigen is undetermined.

The germline gives CDR1 MNHEY, CDR2 SVGAGI. This CDR3 is 13 amino acids long. V was clipped by 3 bases and J by 1 base, with 5 bases between them. RNA, once extracted, was reverse transcribed into cDNA for use as the sequencing template. Libraries were prepared by immunoSEQ multiplex PCR; TCRdb keeps only in-frame clonotypes and omits some of them. The sample has about 200,000 clones, 45% to 65% seen once; the top ten hold about 3.5%. Noted treatment: oral pan-JAK inhibitor, 5-10 mg twice daily. The chain joins TRBV6-5 to TRBJ2-3; D is undetermined. The material sequenced was CD4+ T cells sorted from blood, taken at week 4, from a patient treated with tofacitinib. This receptor was obtained from a human donor with alopecia areata. The CDR3 nucleotides read TGTGCCAGCAGTTATCAGCGCACAGATACGCAGTATTTT. Protein sequence: CASSYQRTDTQYF.